The 31 T cell receptor beta chains presented below share a single source sample, sequenced in a study of shared clonotypes between healthy human individuals. Assay: immunoSEQ multiplex PCR; the TCRdb copy retains only in-frame clones and omits some. The sample yields 2 million to 3 million clones, just over 90% seen once. Sequencing was done on a sample of naive CD4+ T cells sorted from blood. This sample's subset: CD45RA+ positively selected. The receptor source for this set is a man aged 18 to 35 in good health.

The chain joins TRBV10-1 to TRBJ2-1; D call uncertain. Germline V lookup: CDR1 WNHNN, CDR2 SYGVQD (reference sequence). The CDR3 consists of 17 residues. Between the trimmed V and J ends, which lost 5 bases and 0 bases, there was a span of 17 bases. This CDR3 is CASSPHKASTSYNEQFF. The CDR3 region has the DNA TGCGCCAGCAGTCCCCATAAGGCGTCGACCTCCTACAATGAGCAGTTCTTC.

This sequence joins TRBV30 and TRBJ1-6, with 7 bases fitting TRBD1. The CDR3 runs 13 residues. With 3 bases clipped from V and 7 bases from J, the junction kept 3 bases outside the gene matches. Germline lookup yields CDR1 GTSNPN and CDR2 SVGIG (reference sequence). CDR3: CAWRGQTNSPLHF. CDR3 bases: TGTGCCTGGAGGGGACAGACAAATTCACCCCTCCACTTT.

Note on this clone: This sample includes further DNA sequences coding for the same CDR3. This chain joins TRBV7-9 and TRBJ2-2; 9 bases match TRBD1. V trimming: 6 bases; J trimming: 1 base; junction bases outside the gene matches: 3. Germline CDR1 is SEHNR and CDR2 is FQNEAQ (reference sequence). This CDR3 contains 15 residues. CDR3 sequence reads: CASSTGQGNTGELFF. In DNA, the CDR3 is TGTGCCAGCAGTACGGGACAGGGGAACACCGGGGAGCTGTTTTTT.

The chain recombines TRBV6-1 with TRBJ1-5; TRBD1 might be the D (6 bases). The CDR3 length is 16 residues. Trimming took off 4 bases at V and 0 bases at J, with 13 bases between the two ends. Germline CDR1 reads MNHNS; CDR2 reads SASEGT. The chain's CDR3 is CASSGPTGASNQPQHF. In nucleotides, the CDR3 is TGTGCCAGCAGTGGACCGACAGGTGCTAGCAATCAGCCCCAGCATTTT.

V gene TRBV30 combines with J gene TRBJ2-1; 7 bases line up with TRBD2. This CDR3 contains 15 residues. After removal of 2 bases from V and 8 bases from J, the junction contained 12 bases not matched to a gene. Per the germline V gene, CDR1 is GTSNPN and CDR2 is SVGIG (reference sequence). The CDR3 reads CAWSREGTIVDEQFF. CDR3 bases: TGTGCCTGGAGTAGGGAGGGGACTATTGTTGATGAGCAGTTCTTC.

This clone was detected once. The chain carries TRBV9 and TRBJ2-1; TRBD2 agrees at 8 bases. The germline CDR1 and CDR2 sequences are SGDLS and YYNGEE. This CDR3 spans 13 amino acids. Unmatched junction bases numbered 4, after V lost 3 bases and J lost 8 bases. Here the CDR3 DNA reads TGTGCCAGCAGCGGCAGCGGGAGAGATGAGCAGTTCTTC. It specifies CASSGSGRDEQFF.

The chain employs TRBV7-3 and TRBJ1-6, with TRBD1 as a possible D gene (5 bases). CDR3 length: 16 amino acids. Germline V gives CDR1 SGHTA, CDR2 FQGTGA. The germline V and J ends were trimmed by 4 bases and 11 bases, with 21 bases remaining between them. The CDR3 DNA reads TGTGCCAGCAGCTCAACCTACGGGGACCCCTTTGCACCCCTCCACTTT. Translating gives CASSSTYGDPFAPLHF.

The genes are TRBV18 and TRBJ1-5, with a weak D call TRBD1 (5 bases). Germline lookup yields CDR1 KGHSH and CDR2 LQKENI. The V and J ends lost 5 bases and 0 bases respectively, with 14 bases between them. The CDR3 totals 16 residues. The CDR3 coding sequence is TGTGCCAGCTCAGTGACCGGGACCGATAGCAATCAGCCCCAGCATTTT. The encoded protein is CASSVTGTDSNQPQHF.

The chain recombines TRBV30 with TRBJ2-3; 9 bases line up with TRBD1. V lost 4 bases to trimming and J lost 2 bases; unmatched junction nucleotides: 7. The length of the CDR3 is 15 residues. The germline V gene has CDR1 GTSNPN and CDR2 SVGIG (reference sequence). As DNA, the CDR3 is TGTGCCTGGACAAAGACAGGGGGACTCACAGATACGCAGTATTTT. Its translation is CAWTKTGGLTDTQYF.

This rearrangement joins TRBV18 to TRBJ2-5; TRBD1 might be the D (5 bases). This CDR3 region has 13 residues. V was clipped by 4 bases and J by 3 bases, with 9 bases between them. CDR1 KGHSH and CDR2 LQKENI come from the germline V gene. CDR3 amino acids: CASSLTVEETQYF. The CDR3 nucleotides read TGTGCCAGCTCACTGACAGTAGAAGAGACCCAGTACTTC.

This clone has a handful of counts. The V gene is TRBV19, the J gene TRBJ1-6; no clear D gene. The germline V and J ends were trimmed by 7 bases and 5 bases, with 9 bases remaining between them. The CDR3 sequence is 13 residues long. Germline-derived CDR1 and CDR2 are LNHDA and SQIVND (reference sequence). The CDR3 coding sequence is TGTGCCAGTATCAGCCGGGATAATTCACCCCTCCACTTT. Its protein is CASISRDNSPLHF.

This clone is a singleton in its sample. This chain uses TRBV18 with TRBJ2-7; TRBD1 might be the D (6 bases). Germline V gives CDR1 KGHSH, CDR2 LQKENI. This CDR3 comprises 14 residues. The germline V and J ends were trimmed by 6 bases and 2 bases, with 14 bases remaining between them. The CDR3 is CASSAGERTYEQYF. The CDR3 DNA follows: TGTGCCAGCTCGGCAGGGGAAAGGACCTACGAGCAGTACTTC.

This clone was picked up one time. V usage is TRBV5-6 and J usage is TRBJ1-5; D possibly corresponds to TRBD1 (5 bases). The CDR3 is made up of 14 amino acids. The ends were cut back, 2 bases at V and 6 bases at J, with 12 bases in the middle. CDR1 SGHDT and CDR2 YYEEEE come from the germline V gene. The CDR3 bases are TGTGCCAGCAGCTTTGCGGGGGACGGTCAGCCCCAGCATTTT. Translated, it gives CASSFAGDGQPQHF.

The chain carries TRBV29-1 and TRBJ2-7; D unresolved. V gave up 4 bases and J gave up 1 base, with 8 bases separating them. This CDR3 contains 12 residues. CDR1 SQVTM and CDR2 ANQGSEA come from the germline V gene. The CDR3 loop is CSVVLQSYEQYF. The CDR3 DNA reads as TGCAGCGTTGTGTTGCAGTCCTACGAGCAGTACTTC.

The chain joins TRBV7-9 to TRBJ2-7; D unclear. CDR3 length equals 14 residues. Germline V gene data show CDR1 as SEHNR and CDR2 as FQNEAQ (reference sequence). V lost 5 bases and J 5 bases, leaving 16 bases between the germline ends. This chain's CDR3 is CASSVRAFVDEQYF. In DNA form, the CDR3 reads TGTGCCAGCAGCGTCCGGGCCTTTGTAGACGAGCAGTACTTC. The full variable domain, completed using reference TRBV7-9 and TRBJ2-7, is DTGVSQNPRHKITKRGQNVTFRCDPISEHNRLYWYRQTLGQGPEFLTYFQNEAQLEKSRLLSDRFSAERPKGSFSTLEIQRTEQGDSAMYLCASSVRAFVDEQYFGPGTRLTVT.

In the case of this clone: This sample also contains other DNA sequences that code for the same CDR3. The J gene is TRBJ2-7, the V gene TRBV19, with no clear D. The germline V gene has CDR1 LNHDA and CDR2 SQIVND (reference sequence). Trimming left V 3 bases short and J 2 bases short, with 5 bases between. The CDR3 length is 12 residues. The CDR3 region is CASSIGPYEQYF. In DNA, the CDR3 is TGTGCCAGTAGTATCGGCCCCTACGAGCAGTACTTC.

The chain employs TRBV4-1 and TRBJ1-2; 8 bases are shared with TRBD1. The CDR3 contains 14 residues. The ends lost 1 base at V and 7 bases at J; junction bases unmatched: 5. Germline V gives CDR1 MGHRA, CDR2 YSYEKL. CDR3 in DNA: TGCGCCAGCAGCCAAGGCAGGGGGCTCGTTGGCTACACCTTC. Its translation is CASSQGRGLVGYTF.

The chain joins TRBV29-1 to TRBJ2-7; maybe TRBD1 (6 bases). Germline loops: CDR1 SQVTM, CDR2 ANQGSEA. V was shortened by 3 bases and J by 5 bases, with 8 bases between the two germline ends. The CDR3 consists of 11 residues. CDR3: CSVEGAHEQYF. DNA for the CDR3: TGCAGCGTTGAGGGGGCCCACGAGCAGTACTTC.

The chain carries TRBV28 and TRBJ2-1, with TRBD2 matching over 8 bases. J lost 2 bases, V lost 5 bases, and 8 bases had no gene match. CDR1 is MDHEN, CDR2 SYDVKM, per germline. This CDR3 comprises 16 residues. The CDR3 reads CASSSGGLGTYNEQFF. CDR3 sequence (DNA): TGTGCCAGCAGTAGCGGGGGCCTCGGAACCTACAATGAGCAGTTCTTC.

This chain uses TRBV5-1 with TRBJ2-3, with D uncertain. V was pared by 7 bases and J by 2 bases, with 14 bases between. The germline V gene encodes CDR1 SGHRS and CDR2 YFSETQ. The CDR3 is 14 amino acids. This CDR3 reads CASGRLTPTDTQYF. CDR3 sequence (DNA): TGCGCCAGCGGTCGTCTTACCCCCACAGATACGCAGTATTTT. Supplemented by reference TRBV5-1 and TRBJ2-3, the full variable domain reads KAGVTQTPRYLIKTRGQQVTLSCSPISGHRSVSWYQQTPGQGLQFLFEYFSETQRNKGNFPGRFSGRQFSNSRSEMNVSTLELGDSALYLCASGRLTPTDTQYFGPGTRLTVL.

V and J are TRBV7-8 and TRBJ2-2; TRBD1 matches at 9 bases. CDR1 and CDR2 (germline): SGHVS, FQNEAQ. This CDR3 contains 13 residues. V shed 6 bases and J 13 bases; nucleotides not matched to a gene: 9. The CDR3 DNA follows: TGTGCCAGCAGACCCGGACAGGGGACTGGGCTGTTTTTT. This sequence encodes CASRPGQGTGLFF. Drawing the rest from reference TRBV7-8 and TRBJ2-2, the complete variable domain is GAGVSQSPRYKVAKRGQDVALRCDPISGHVSLFWYQQALGQGPEFLTYFQNEAQLDKSGLPSDRFFAERPEGSVSTLKIQRTQQEDSAVYLCASRPGQGTGLFFGEGSRLTVL.

The chain has TRBV6-1 and TRBJ2-7, with D uncertain. V lost 4 bases to trimming and J lost 0 bases, with 7 bases between them. Germline-derived CDR1 and CDR2 are MNHNS and SASEGT. This CDR3 contains 13 residues. The CDR3 loop is CASSATPSYEQYF. The CDR3 DNA follows: TGTGCCAGCAGTGCGACTCCCTCCTACGAGCAGTACTTC.

The chain couples TRBV7-9 to TRBJ2-3; possible D gene TRBD2, 5 bases. Germline V CDR1 and CDR2: SEHNR, FQNEAQ (reference sequence). This CDR3 is built from 14 residues. Trimming stripped 2 bases from V and 4 bases from J, with 10 bases between. CDR3 sequence reads: CASSLPGSADTQYF. As DNA, the CDR3 is TGTGCCAGCAGCTTACCTGGTAGCGCAGATACGCAGTATTTT.

In its sample, this clone was seen a few times. This chain links TRBV11-2 with TRBJ1-1; D might be TRBD1 (6 bases). The germline V gene has CDR1 SGHAT and CDR2 FQNNGV. Between the trimmed V and J ends, which lost 5 bases and 5 bases, there was a span of 12 bases. The length of the CDR3 is 13 residues. The CDR3 DNA reads TGTGCCAGCAGCGTACAGGGTCTGACTGAAGCTTTCTTT. It yields the protein CASSVQGLTEAFF.

The rearrangement joins TRBV18 to TRBJ2-4, with D perhaps TRBD1 (5 bases). Deletions cut 3 bases from V and 6 bases from J, with 12 bases between. Germline V gene data show CDR1 as KGHSH and CDR2 as LQKENI. The CDR3 has 14 amino acids. The CDR3 is CASSPIATGNIQYF. The DNA of the CDR3 is TGTGCCAGCTCACCCATAGCTACAGGAAACATTCAGTACTTC. The variable domain in full, with the rest retrieved from reference TRBV18 and TRBJ2-4, is NAGVMQNPRHLVRRRGQEARLRCSPMKGHSHVYWYRQLPEEGLKFMVYLQKENIIDESGMPKERFSAEFPKEGPSILRIQQVVRGDSAAYFCASSPIATGNIQYFGAGTRLSVL.

The chain couples TRBV6-5 to TRBJ2-4; 12 nucleotides agree with TRBD2. Germline CDR1 MNHEY, CDR2 SVGAGI. There are 15 residues in the CDR3. The J segment lost 7 bases and the V segment lost 4 bases, leaving 5 bases of the junction unmatched. CDR3 bases: TGTGCCAGCAGTTCGCTAGCGGGAGGGCCGAACATTCAGTACTTC. It yields the protein CASSSLAGGPNIQYF.

The rearrangement links TRBV6-5 to TRBJ1-2; possible D gene TRBD1, 6 bases. V gave up 4 bases and J gave up 8 bases, with 11 bases separating them. Germline V gene data show CDR1 as MNHEY and CDR2 as SVGAGI. The CDR3 runs 12 residues. CDR3 in amino acids: CASSSGQWGYTF. As DNA, the CDR3 is TGTGCCAGCAGTTCCGGACAGTGGGGCTACACCTTC.

The chain is built from TRBV10-3 and TRBJ1-4, with 8 bases lining up with TRBD1. V shed 6 bases and J 7 bases; nucleotides not matched to a gene: 1. There are 12 residues in the CDR3. The germline CDR1 and CDR2 sequences are ENHRY and SYGVKD. Here the CDR3 reads CAIRDRAEKLFF. CDR3 bases: TGTGCCATCAGGGACAGGGCTGAAAAACTGTTTTTT.

V is TRBV7-2 and J is TRBJ1-2; D call uncertain. Between the trimmed V and J ends, which lost 1 base and 2 bases, there was a span of 11 bases. The CDR3 covers 15 residues. The germline CDR1 and CDR2 sequences are SGHTA and FQGNSA. CDR3 region: CASSLGRGRNYGYTF. In DNA, the CDR3 is TGTGCCAGCAGCTTAGGCCGGGGAAGGAACTATGGCTACACCTTC. The full variable domain, rest sourced from reference TRBV7-2 and TRBJ1-2, is GAGVSQSPSNKVTEKGKDVELRCDPISGHTALYWYRQSLGQGLEFLIYFQGNSAPDKSGLPSDRFSAERTGGSVSTLTIQRTQQEDSAVYLCASSLGRGRNYGYTFGSGTRLTVV.

This rearrangement joins TRBV19 to TRBJ2-7, with D possibly being TRBD2 (6 bases). V lost 6 bases to trimming and J lost 5 bases, with 14 bases between them. Looked up from germline, CDR1 is LNHDA and CDR2 is SQIVND (reference sequence). This CDR3 is 13 amino acids long. The CDR3, as DNA: TGTGCCAGTAGCAGGGACTCCGGGGACGAGCAGTACTTC. It translates to CASSRDSGDEQYF.

The chain links TRBV30 to TRBJ2-1, with D tentatively TRBD2 (6 bases). This CDR3 has 14 amino acids. Per germline, CDR1 GTSNPN and CDR2 SVGIG (reference sequence). Trimming pared 3 bases from V and 7 bases from J, leaving 16 bases between. In DNA, the CDR3 is TGTGCCTGGAGGGCGGGGAGGACAAAGAATGAGCAGTTCTTC. As protein: CAWRAGRTKNEQFF. Looking up the rest from reference TRBV30 and TRBJ2-1 gives the full variable domain: SQTIHQWPATLVQPVGSPLSLECTVEGTSNPNLYWYRQAAGRGLQLLFYSVGIGQISSEVPQNLSASRPQDRQFILSSKKLLLSDSGFYLCAWRAGRTKNEQFFGPGTRLTVL.